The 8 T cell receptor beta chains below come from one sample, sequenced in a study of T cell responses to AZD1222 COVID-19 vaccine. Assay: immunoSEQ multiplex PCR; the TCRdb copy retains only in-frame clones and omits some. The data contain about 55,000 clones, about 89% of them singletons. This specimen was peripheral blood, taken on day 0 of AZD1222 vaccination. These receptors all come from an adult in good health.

The CDR3 is CASSLDRRKWGYTF. DNA of the CDR3: TGTGCCAGTAGCCTGGACAGGCGGAAGTGGGGCTACACCTTC. This sequence joins TRBV19 and TRBJ1-2; 7 bases fit TRBD1. CDR1 and CDR2 (germline): LNHDA, SQIVND (reference sequence). V trimming: 6 bases; J trimming: 8 bases; junction bases outside the gene matches: 12. The CDR3 contains 14 residues.

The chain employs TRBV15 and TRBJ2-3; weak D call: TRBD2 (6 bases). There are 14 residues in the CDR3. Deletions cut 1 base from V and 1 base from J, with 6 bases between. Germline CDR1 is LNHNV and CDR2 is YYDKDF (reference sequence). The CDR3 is CATSRGRGTDTQYF. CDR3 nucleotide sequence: TGTGCCACCAGCAGAGGGAGGGGCACAGATACGCAGTATTTT.

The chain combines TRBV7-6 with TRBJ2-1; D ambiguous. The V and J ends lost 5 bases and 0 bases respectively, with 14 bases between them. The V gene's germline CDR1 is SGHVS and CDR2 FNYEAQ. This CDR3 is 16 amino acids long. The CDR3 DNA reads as TGTGCCAGCAGCGAGAGGTACGGTGACTCCTACAATGAGCAGTTCTTC. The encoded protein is CASSERYGDSYNEQFF.

CDR3 region: CASGQSGQNTEAFF. CDR3 coding DNA: TGCGCCAGCGGTCAGTCGGGGCAGAACACTGAAGCTTTCTTT. The chain uses TRBV5-1 and TRBJ1-1; TRBD1 is a possible D gene (5 bases). This CDR3 has 14 residues. Per the germline V gene, CDR1 is SGHRS and CDR2 is YFSETQ. The V gene lost 7 bases and the J gene lost 1 base, with 14 bases spanning the gap.

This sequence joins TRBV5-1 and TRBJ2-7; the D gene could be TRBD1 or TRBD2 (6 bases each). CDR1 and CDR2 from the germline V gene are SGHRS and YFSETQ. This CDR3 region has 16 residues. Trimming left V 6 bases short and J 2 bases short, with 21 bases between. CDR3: CASTIMGGPGTYEQYF. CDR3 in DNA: TGCGCCAGCACCATAATGGGGGGCCCGGGAACCTACGAGCAGTACTTC.

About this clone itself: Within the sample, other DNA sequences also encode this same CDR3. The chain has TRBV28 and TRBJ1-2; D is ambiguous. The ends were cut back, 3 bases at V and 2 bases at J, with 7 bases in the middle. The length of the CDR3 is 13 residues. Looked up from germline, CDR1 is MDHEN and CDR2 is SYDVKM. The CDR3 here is CASSLGQNYGYTF. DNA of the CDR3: TGTGCCAGCAGTTTGGGTCAGAACTATGGCTACACCTTC.

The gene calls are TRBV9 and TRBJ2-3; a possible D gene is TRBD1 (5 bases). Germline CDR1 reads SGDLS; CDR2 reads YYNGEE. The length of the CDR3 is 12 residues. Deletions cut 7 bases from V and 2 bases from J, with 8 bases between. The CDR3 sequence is CASGAYTDTQYF. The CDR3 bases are TGTGCCAGCGGGGCGTACACAGATACGCAGTATTTT. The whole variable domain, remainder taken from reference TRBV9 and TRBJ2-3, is DSGVTQTPKHLITATGQRVTLRCSPRSGDLSVYWYQQSLDQGLQFLIQYYNGEERAKGNILERFSAQQFPDLHSELNLSSLELGDSALYFCASGAYTDTQYFGPGTRLTVL.

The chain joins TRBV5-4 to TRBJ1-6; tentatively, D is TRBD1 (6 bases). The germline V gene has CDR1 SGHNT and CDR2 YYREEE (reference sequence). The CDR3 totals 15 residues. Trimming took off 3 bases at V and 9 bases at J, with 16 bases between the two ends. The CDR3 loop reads CASSSGSDRSSPLHF. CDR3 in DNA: TGTGCCAGCAGCTCCGGGTCCGACAGGAGTTCACCCCTCCACTTT.